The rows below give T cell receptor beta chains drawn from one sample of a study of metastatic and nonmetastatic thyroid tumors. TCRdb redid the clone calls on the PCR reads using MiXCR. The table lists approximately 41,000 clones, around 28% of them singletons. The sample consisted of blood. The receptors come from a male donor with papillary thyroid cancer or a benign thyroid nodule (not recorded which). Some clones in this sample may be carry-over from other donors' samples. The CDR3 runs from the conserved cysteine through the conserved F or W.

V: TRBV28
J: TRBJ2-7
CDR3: CASCGGRGPYYEQYF

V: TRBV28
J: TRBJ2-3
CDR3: CASSLIQRGSLDTQYF

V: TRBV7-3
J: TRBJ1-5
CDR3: CASSEQVNQPQHF

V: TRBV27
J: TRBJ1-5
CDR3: CASSSAGRWSNQLQHF

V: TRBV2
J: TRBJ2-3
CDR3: CASSSGLHGTQYF

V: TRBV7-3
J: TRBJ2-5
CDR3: CASSFSRQENQYF

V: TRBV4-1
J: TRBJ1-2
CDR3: CASSQDTGARNLYYGYTF

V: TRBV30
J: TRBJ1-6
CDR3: CACSTGAGNSPLHF

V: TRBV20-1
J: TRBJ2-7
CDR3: CSARDYEQYF

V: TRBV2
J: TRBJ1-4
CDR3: CASVRGTNEKLFF

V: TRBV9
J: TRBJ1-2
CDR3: CASSESPAPSYGHTF

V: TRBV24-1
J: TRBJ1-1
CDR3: CATSDFDSEAFF

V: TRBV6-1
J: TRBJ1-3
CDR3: CASSPGQGPGNTIYF

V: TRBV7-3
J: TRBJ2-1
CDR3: CASSLIQGTHNEQFF

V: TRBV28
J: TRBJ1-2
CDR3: CASREWTGANYGYTF

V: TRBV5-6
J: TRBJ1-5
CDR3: CASSGTGGNQPQHF

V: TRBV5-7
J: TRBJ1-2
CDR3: CASRDWGGREGYGYTF

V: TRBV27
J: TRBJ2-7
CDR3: CASSLLLGGQGLGDQYF

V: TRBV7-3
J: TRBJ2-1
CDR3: CASSLGGANYNEQFF

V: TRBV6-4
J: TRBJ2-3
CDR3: CASSYGSTYTQYF

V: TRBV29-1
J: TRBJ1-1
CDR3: CSVEGVKGTEAFF

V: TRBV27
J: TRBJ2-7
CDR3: CASSFSGFLNEQYF

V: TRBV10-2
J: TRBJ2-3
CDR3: CASRGVTSRTDTQYF

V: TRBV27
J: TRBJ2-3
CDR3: CASSLSSGASGDTQYF

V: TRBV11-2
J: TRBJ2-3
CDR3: CASSLDAGGTDTQYF

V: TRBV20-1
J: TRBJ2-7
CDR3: CSAVRGLSTRPYEQYF

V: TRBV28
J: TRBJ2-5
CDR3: CASSSGQGGETQYF

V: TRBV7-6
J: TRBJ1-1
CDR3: CASSSYRVPVSEAFF

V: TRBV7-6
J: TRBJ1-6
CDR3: CASSLGWGQPNSPLHF

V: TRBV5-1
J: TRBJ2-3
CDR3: CASSLGHKTDTQYF

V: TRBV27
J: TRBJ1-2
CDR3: CASSLIGGNGYTF

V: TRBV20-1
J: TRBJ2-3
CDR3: CSADGTDLTDTQYF

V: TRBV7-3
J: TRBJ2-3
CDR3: CARSSDGGARDTQYF

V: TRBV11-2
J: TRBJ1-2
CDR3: CASSLGGTYGYTF

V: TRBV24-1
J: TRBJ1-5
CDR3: CATSEGTGGWGQPQHF

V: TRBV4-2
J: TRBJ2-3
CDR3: CASSQTGQADTQYF

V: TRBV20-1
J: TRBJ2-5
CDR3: CSAFGQDQETQYF

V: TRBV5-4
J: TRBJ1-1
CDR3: CASSLVTGALLEAFF

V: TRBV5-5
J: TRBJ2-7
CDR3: CASSLEGTGNYEQYF

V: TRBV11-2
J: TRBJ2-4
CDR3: CASSLGGGNIQYF

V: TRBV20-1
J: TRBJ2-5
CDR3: CSARAPLAGGETQYF

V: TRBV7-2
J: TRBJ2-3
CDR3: CASSTGQNKDTQYF

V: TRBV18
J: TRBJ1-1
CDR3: CATLDRGGTEAVF

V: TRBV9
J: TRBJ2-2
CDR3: CASTSPLAGSGELFF

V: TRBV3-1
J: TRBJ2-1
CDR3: CASSQYIPGPGRNNAQCF

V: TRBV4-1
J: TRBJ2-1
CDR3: CASSQGLPDEQFF

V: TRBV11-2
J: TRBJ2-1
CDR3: CASSLTGLAGHQEQFF

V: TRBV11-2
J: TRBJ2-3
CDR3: CASSLQASTQYF

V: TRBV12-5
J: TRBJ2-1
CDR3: CASGLLREQFF

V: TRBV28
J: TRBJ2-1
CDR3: CASSSDYLNEQFF

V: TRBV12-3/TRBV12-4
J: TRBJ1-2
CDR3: CASTNRGLGGYTF

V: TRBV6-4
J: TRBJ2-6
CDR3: CASSEGRYGANVLTF